This T cell receptor beta chain was observed in a study of control samples from healthy donors and cancer patients. Germline V gene lookup returns CDR1 GTSNPN and CDR2 SVGIG (reference sequence). V lost 8 bases to trimming and J lost 4 bases; unmatched junction nucleotides: 6. The length of the CDR3 is 12 residues. Clones were read by immunoSEQ multiplex PCR, and TCRdb kept only the in-frame ones, dropping some. The sample records about 410,000 clones, 75% to 95% being singletons. The sample was PBMCs. The chain uses TRBV30 and TRBJ2-7; 9 bases match TRBD1. The source of this sequence is a man aged 35-49 years with head and neck cancer. The CDR3 region has the DNA TGTGCCGGCCGGGACAGGGAGTACGAGCAGTACTTC. It translates to CAGRDREYEQYF.